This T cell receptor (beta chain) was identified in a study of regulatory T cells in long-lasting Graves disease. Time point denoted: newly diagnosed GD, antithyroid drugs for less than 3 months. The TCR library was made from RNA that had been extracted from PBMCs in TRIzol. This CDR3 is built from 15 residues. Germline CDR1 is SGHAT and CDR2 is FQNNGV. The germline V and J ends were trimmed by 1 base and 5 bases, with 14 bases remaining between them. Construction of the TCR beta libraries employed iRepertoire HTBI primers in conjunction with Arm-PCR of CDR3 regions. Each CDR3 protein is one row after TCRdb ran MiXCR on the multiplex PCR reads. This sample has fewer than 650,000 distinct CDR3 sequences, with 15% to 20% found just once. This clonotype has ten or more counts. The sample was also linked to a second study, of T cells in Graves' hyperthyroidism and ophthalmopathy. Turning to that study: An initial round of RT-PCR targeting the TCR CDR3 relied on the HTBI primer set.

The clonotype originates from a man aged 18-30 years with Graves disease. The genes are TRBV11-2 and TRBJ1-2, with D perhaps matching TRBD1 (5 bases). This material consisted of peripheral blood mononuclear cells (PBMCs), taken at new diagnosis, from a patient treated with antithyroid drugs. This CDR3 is CASSLVIDSPYGYTF. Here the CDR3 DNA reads TGTGCCAGCAGCTTAGTTATCGACAGCCCTTATGGCTACACCTTC.